The clone carrying this T cell receptor beta chain was observed a handful of times. No antigen is known for it. Extraction and reverse transcription of RNA yielded cDNA as the sequencing template. Sequencing was performed with immunoSEQ multiplex PCR; in TCRdb, only in-frame clones are kept and a portion is missing. The table shows around 100,000 clones, with around 70% occurring only once. This sample stems from a study of CD8+ T cells in alopecia areata. Study-wide points: Scalp and blood retained many expanded lesional clones during tofacitinib.

Trimming took off 8 bases at V and 2 bases at J, with 9 bases between the two ends. CDR3 length: 12 amino acids. CDR1 is LGHNT, CDR2 FRNRAP, per germline. The sample's treatment: oral pan-JAK inhibitor, 5-10 mg twice daily. Sequencing was performed on CD8+ T cells sorted from blood, taken between weeks 44 and 45, from a patient treated with tofacitinib. The sequence derives from a human donor with alopecia areata. The chain uses TRBV12-5 and TRBJ1-1; D is undetermined. The CDR3 region is CASRLTNTEAFF. In nucleotides, the CDR3 is TGTGCTAGTCGGCTAACAAACACTGAAGCTTTCTTT.